Below, 4 T cell receptor beta chains from the same sample are listed, as sequenced in a study of T cell responses to AZD1222 COVID-19 vaccine. Repertoires were generated with immunoSEQ multiplex PCR, while TCRdb's copy carries only in-frame clones and drops some. The table includes tens of thousands of clones, roughly 85% detected once. The material was peripheral blood, obtained 28 days after the second AZD1222 dose. The receptors shown here come from an adult who received the AZD1222 COVID-19 vaccine.

This clone is medium-sized (0.01 to 0.1%) by share. The gene calls are TRBV11-2 and TRBJ2-1; the match to TRBD2 covers 12 bases. V lost 0 bases and J lost 13; bases outside the gene matches: 13. The length of the CDR3 is 17 residues. The V gene's germline CDR1 is SGHAT and CDR2 FQNNGV. Written as DNA, the CDR3 is TGTGCCAGCAGCTTAGAACTAGCGGGGGGTTCGGCTGAAAGACAGTTCTTC. This gives the protein CASSLELAGGSAERQFF.

The table lists this clone with a count of one. The chain carries TRBV27 and TRBJ2-1, with unresolved D. Germline assignment: CDR1 MNHEY and CDR2 SMNVEV (reference sequence). The CDR3 runs 15 residues. The V end was cut by 2 bases, the J end by 2 bases, with 10 bases between. The CDR3 region is CASSLDSRTYNEQFF. For the CDR3, the DNA is TGTGCCAGCAGTTTAGATTCGAGAACCTACAATGAGCAGTTCTTC.

This chain links TRBV28 with TRBJ1-4, with D perhaps TRBD1 (5 bases). The CDR3 runs 14 residues. The ends were cut back, 6 bases at V and 6 bases at J, with 14 bases in the middle. CDR1 MDHEN and CDR2 SYDVKM come from the germline V gene. CDR3 coding DNA: TGTGCCAGCAGGAGGCGAGGGGCCCATGAAAAACTGTTTTTT. Protein product: CASRRRGAHEKLFF.

The gene calls are TRBV28 and TRBJ1-3; no firm D call. V was shortened by 6 bases and J by 0 bases, with 9 bases between the two germline ends. Germline V gene lookup returns CDR1 MDHEN and CDR2 SYDVKM. There are 14 residues in the CDR3. The CDR3 coding sequence is TGTGCCAGCAGCCTCACTGGCTCTGGAAACACCATATATTTT. This gives the protein CASSLTGSGNTIYF.